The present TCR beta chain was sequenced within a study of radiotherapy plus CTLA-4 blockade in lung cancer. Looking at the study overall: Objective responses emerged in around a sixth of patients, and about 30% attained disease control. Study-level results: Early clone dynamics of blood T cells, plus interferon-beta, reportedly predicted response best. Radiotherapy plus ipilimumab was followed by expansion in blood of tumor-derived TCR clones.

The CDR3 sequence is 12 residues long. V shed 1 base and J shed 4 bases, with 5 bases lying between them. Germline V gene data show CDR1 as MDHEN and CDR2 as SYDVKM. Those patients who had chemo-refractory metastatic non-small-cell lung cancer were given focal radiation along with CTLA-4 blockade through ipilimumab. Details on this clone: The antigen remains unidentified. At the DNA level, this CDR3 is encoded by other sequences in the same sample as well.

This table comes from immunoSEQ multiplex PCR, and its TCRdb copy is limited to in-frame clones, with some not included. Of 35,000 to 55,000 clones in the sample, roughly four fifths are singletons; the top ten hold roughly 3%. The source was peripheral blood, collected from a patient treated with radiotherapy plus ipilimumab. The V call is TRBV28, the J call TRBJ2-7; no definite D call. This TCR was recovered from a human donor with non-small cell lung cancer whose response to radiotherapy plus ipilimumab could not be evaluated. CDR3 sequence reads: CASSLLRYEQYF. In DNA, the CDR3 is TGTGCCAGCAGTTTATTGAGGTACGAGCAGTACTTC.